The sequence of this TCR beta chain was determined in a study of CD8 T cells in seronegative destructive rheumatoid arthritis (dated by TCRdb to 2020 to 2021). Context from the whole study: At the time of sampling, biological drugs were being given to most of the eight CND-RA patients. Researchers compared peripheral CD8+ TCRbeta repertoires from patients with CCP-negative destructive rheumatoid arthritis (CND-RA) against repertoires from newly diagnosed seropositive RA, seronegative RA and healthy controls. Comparison cohorts of seropositive RA, seronegative RA and healthy controls came from an earlier published TCRbeta dataset rather than new sequencing.

A note on this clone: Its cognate antigen has yet to be identified. One base away there is no much larger clone; base qualities are not given.

Overall study results and their limits: After adjustment for age, less diverse and more clonal CD8+ TCRbeta repertoires appeared to be present in CND-RA patients than in other RA subtypes. More CMV-reactive and fewer influenza A-reactive CD8+ TCRbeta sequences were observed in CND-RA repertoires than in controls and other RA subtypes. A distinct set of enriched public clonotypes appeared to be carried by CND-RA patients, and this finding was interpreted by the authors as support for a separate disease subset. In the absence of diagnostic samples, TCR repertoire differences may be partly attributable to poor disease control over the years rather than being present at onset. The study acknowledged the small size of the CND-RA cohort as a limitation. Across the 117,399 clonotypes tested, no public clonotype enrichment was retained after Benjamini-Hochberg correction.

The CND-RA patients tested negative on the clinical CCP2 antibody test, and joint destruction in these patients kept progressing despite active therapy. Every CND-RA patient showed typical joint destruction in the wrists and ankles and had failed conventional anti-rheumatic therapy. CND-RA patients were sampled not at diagnosis but after long disease histories, which in several cases spanned decades. Each patient provided roughly 50 millilitres of EDTA-anticoagulated peripheral blood. Density gradient separation with Ficoll-Paque PLUS was used to isolate peripheral blood mononuclear cells. CD8+ cells were isolated from fresh or cryopreserved PBMCs by AutoMACS magnetic bead positive selection, with purity checked by flow cytometry. Nucleospin Tissue or Tissue XS kits were used to extract genomic DNA, which was then quantified on a Qubit 2.0 fluorometer. V ends up 1 base short and J 7 bases short, with an unmatched junction base count of 12. The germline V gene supplies CDR1 SGHAT and CDR2 FQNNGV. The cysteine opens and the phenylalanine closes a CDR3 of 17 amino acids. Just CDR3 DNA is preserved here, 51 bases in frame from base 1.

Genomic DNA from CD8+ cells was used for TCRbeta sequencing, which was performed according to the manufacturer's instructions. The immunoSEQ assay was used for TCRbeta sequencing, which was carried out at a genomics technology centre in Finland. The authors' pipeline ran thus. Clonotype tables from the immunoSEQ preprocessing pipeline were converted to VDJtools format, and non-productive clonotypes were removed. Samples with fewer than 10,000 reads were excluded, the remaining samples were subsampled to 10,000 reads, and most of the eight CND-RA samples met this threshold. The VDJtools CalcDiversityStats function was applied to data subsampled to 10,000 reads to calculate Shannon-Wiener, Simpson and clonality indices. Non-singleton TCRbeta clonotypes were hard-matched, with no mismatches allowed, against VDJdb to infer antigen specificity. CDR3 sequences that differed by a single amino acid (Hamming distance 1) were grouped into clusters that potentially share antigen targets. After groups were resampled to six samples, public clonotypes were tested for group enrichment with one-sided Fisher's exact tests, and this procedure was repeated ten times. As stored in TCRdb, this immuneACCESS dataset retains in-frame rearrangements with V and J assigned. A fraction of the clones does not appear; measured against another copy, unresolved V genes explain less than half of the discrepancy, and the remainder lacks a known reason. V and J calls and clone size follow that table, whereas D and trimming were derived from the DNA. For this sample the table gives roughly 13,000 clones, of which around 83% were detected only once. The top ten clones comprise 27% of the sample.

The receptor was isolated from a woman aged 30 to 50 with seronegative destructive rheumatoid arthritis. The chain uses TRBV11-2 and TRBJ2-2; the junction holds 7 bases that match TRBD2. Sequencing used CD8+ T cells from blood. The DNA sequence is as follows: TGTGCCAGCAGCTTAGGGGGGGGAGAGTGGGGCCACGGGGAGCTGTTTTTT. Translated, this is CASSLGGGEWGHGELFF.